This is a list of T cell receptor beta chains from one sample in a study of T cells in Graves' hyperthyroidism and ophthalmopathy. TCRdb analysed the multiplex PCR reads with MiXCR anew, one entry per CDR3 protein. The sample has over 550,000 distinct CDR3 sequences, approximately 15% seen once. The specimen was blood. Receptor source: a woman between 18 and 30 years old with Graves' hyperthyroidism. The conserved cysteine and the conserved F or W are not part of the CDR3 here.

v_gene,j_gene,CDR3aa
TRBV18,TRBJ2-3,ASSYVSPAGTDTQY
TRBV20-1,TRBJ2-2,SARDYLAGGAGELF
TRBV18,TRBJ2-3,ASSPDSTDTQY
TRBV30,TRBJ2-7,AWSKGAGPYEQY
TRBV30,TRBJ1-5,AWSGDGLSNQPQH
TRBV19,TRBJ2-7,ASSIGFRSSYEQY
TRBV7-9,TRBJ1-1,ASSPPTGTGGTEAF
TRBV2,TRBJ1-2,ASYPLRTGENYGYT
TRBV30,TRBJ2-2,AWRGVGSGELF
TRBV28,TRBJ2-5,ASRQGGRETQY
TRBV7-9,TRBJ2-3,ASSLVSINTDTQY
TRBV20-1,TRBJ2-7,SARDWAGAREQY
TRBV14,TRBJ2-5,ASSLWDTLQETQY
TRBV10-3,TRBJ1-2,AINQGKILTNYGYT
TRBV6-1,TRBJ2-1,ASKRGLAARPGGDEQF
TRBV18,TRBJ2-2,ASPRDGELF
TRBV5-6,TRBJ2-3,ASSLAYRADTQY
TRBV12-3/TRBV12-4,TRBJ2-2,ASSPTSGRPTGELF
TRBV28,TRBJ2-7,ASSSPASVILEQY
TRBV13,TRBJ1-4,ASSLKVQHNEKLF
TRBV28,TRBJ2-7,ASSPPGPSYEQY
TRBV6-5,TRBJ2-2,ASSYWPGPNTGELF
TRBV30,TRBJ1-5,AWSTGAARAQH
TRBV28,TRBJ2-6,ASSLVGANVLT
TRBV30,TRBJ1-2,AWSVSGSYGST
TRBV6-9,TRBJ1-4,ASSYDLRGEKLF